The sequence of this TCR beta chain was determined in a study of shared clonotypes between healthy human individuals. Assay execution proceeded at the deep level. TCRdb keeps only in-frame clones here, not all; method: immunoSEQ multiplex PCR. The sample consists of approximately 2.4 million clones, approximately 96% of them appearing once. Every donor, a Caucasian adult, lived in Nashville, Tennessee. Splitting of CD4+ cells produced CD45RA+ naive and CD45RA-negative memory subsets. The V and J ends lost 3 bases and 2 bases respectively, with 11 bases between them. The CDR3 spans 14 residues. Germline values: CDR1 SEHNR, CDR2 FQNEAQ (reference sequence).

Sequences were obtained from naive CD4+ T cells sorted from blood. Specified subset: CD45RA+ positively selected. This chain links TRBV7-9 with TRBJ2-7, with D perhaps matching TRBD2 (5 bases). This receptor was obtained from a man in his late teens or twenties in good health. This CDR3 is CASSFVGRAYEQYF. CDR3 DNA sequence: TGTGCCAGCAGCTTCGTGGGGAGAGCCTACGAGCAGTACTTC.